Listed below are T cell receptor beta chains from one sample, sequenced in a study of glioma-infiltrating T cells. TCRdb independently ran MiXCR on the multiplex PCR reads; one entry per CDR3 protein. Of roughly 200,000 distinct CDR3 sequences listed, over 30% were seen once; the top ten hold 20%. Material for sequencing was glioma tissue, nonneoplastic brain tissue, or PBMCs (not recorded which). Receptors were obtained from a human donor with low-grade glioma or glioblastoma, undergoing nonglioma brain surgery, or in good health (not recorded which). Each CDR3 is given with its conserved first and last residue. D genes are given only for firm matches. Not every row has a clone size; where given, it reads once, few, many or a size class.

CDR3nt: TGTGCCAGCGGTTCTAACAGGGATGCTCCACCCCTCCACTTT; CDR3aa: CASGSNRDAPPLHF; d_gene: NA; v_gene: TRBV28; j_gene: TRBJ1-6; abundance: NA
CDR3nt: TGTGCCAGCAGTGAACGACTAGCGGGAGGGCGTTGGGAGCAGTACTTC; CDR3aa: CASSERLAGGRWEQYF; d_gene: TRBD2; v_gene: TRBV25-1; j_gene: TRBJ2-7; abundance: once
CDR3nt: TGTGCCAGCAGCTTCGCTTCGTCGGTCATAACCTACGAGCAGTACTTC; CDR3aa: CASSFASSVITYEQYF; d_gene: NA; v_gene: TRBV7-2; j_gene: TRBJ2-7; abundance: many
CDR3nt: TGTGCCAGCAGCTTGGGACAGGGGGTGGATGAGCAGTTCTTC; CDR3aa: CASSLGQGVDEQFF; d_gene: TRBD1; v_gene: TRBV7-9; j_gene: TRBJ2-1; abundance: few
CDR3nt: TGCAGTGCTCCCCTAGCGGCATGGTACCAAGAGACCCAGTACTTC; CDR3aa: CSAPLAAWYQETQYF; d_gene: TRBD2; v_gene: TRBV20-1; j_gene: TRBJ2-5; abundance: NA
CDR3nt: TGTGCCAGCAGTTTACTGATAGCTACTGAAGCTTTCTTT; CDR3aa: CASSLLIATEAFF; d_gene: NA; v_gene: TRBV12-3/TRBV12-4; j_gene: TRBJ1-1; abundance: many
CDR3nt: TGTGCCAGCAGTTCGTCCAGGGATATCACAGATACGCAGTATTTT; CDR3aa: CASSSSRDITDTQYF; d_gene: NA; v_gene: TRBV27; j_gene: TRBJ2-3; abundance: many
CDR3nt: TGTGCCAGCAGCTTAGGACTAGCAAGTGATACGCAGTATTTT; CDR3aa: CASSLGLASDTQYF; d_gene: TRBD2; v_gene: TRBV7-2; j_gene: TRBJ2-3; abundance: many
CDR3nt: TGCGCCAGCACCAGGACAGGGGGCGTATACGAGCAGTACTTC; CDR3aa: CASTRTGGVYEQYF; d_gene: TRBD1; v_gene: TRBV5-1; j_gene: TRBJ2-7; abundance: few
CDR3nt: TGTGCCAGTACGATTAGCTGGGGCGGCTCCTACAATGAGCAGTTCTTC; CDR3aa: CASTISWGGSYNEQFF; d_gene: NA; v_gene: TRBV19; j_gene: TRBJ2-1; abundance: few
CDR3nt: TGCAGTGCTAGTAACAGGGTCGGGACTTCCTACGAGCAGTACTTC; CDR3aa: CSASNRVGTSYEQYF; d_gene: NA; v_gene: TRBV20-1; j_gene: TRBJ2-7; abundance: many
CDR3nt: TGCAGTGCTAGAGATTTCGGGACTACTCTTCTACATGAGCAGTTCTTC; CDR3aa: CSARDFGTTLLHEQFF; d_gene: TRBD2; v_gene: TRBV20-1; j_gene: TRBJ2-1; abundance: many
CDR3nt: TGTGCCAGCAGACCTAGAGGACAGACCTACGAGCAGTACTTC; CDR3aa: CASRPRGQTYEQYF; d_gene: NA; v_gene: TRBV2; j_gene: TRBJ2-7; abundance: many
CDR3nt: TGTGCCAGCAGCTCGGGACTAGGGGCTATCAATGAGCAGTTCTTC; CDR3aa: CASSSGLGAINEQFF; d_gene: TRBD2; v_gene: TRBV5-4; j_gene: TRBJ2-1; abundance: NA
CDR3nt: TGTGCCAGCAGGAGGAAACTAGCAACTAATGAAAAACTGTTTTTT; CDR3aa: CASRRKLATNEKLFF; d_gene: NA; v_gene: TRBV27; j_gene: TRBJ1-4; abundance: many
CDR3nt: TGCGCCAGCAGCACTGACAGTATGTCGGCTGGAAACACCATGTATTTT; CDR3aa: CASSTDSMSAGNTMYF; d_gene: NA; v_gene: TRBV5-1; j_gene: TRBJ1-3; abundance: NA
CDR3nt: TGTGCCAGCAGCGTAAGGGGTGGGGATGGCTACACCTTC; CDR3aa: CASSVRGGDGYTF; d_gene: NA; v_gene: TRBV9; j_gene: TRBJ1-2; abundance: many
CDR3nt: TGTGCCAGCACCGGAAACATACAGGGGATGGCTGAAGCTTTCTTT; CDR3aa: CASTGNIQGMAEAFF; d_gene: TRBD1; v_gene: TRBV9; j_gene: TRBJ1-1; abundance: few
CDR3nt: TGTGCCAGCAGCTTAGCGGGAATGGTTGGGAATGAGCAGTTCTTC; CDR3aa: CASSLAGMVGNEQFF; d_gene: NA; v_gene: TRBV11-2; j_gene: TRBJ2-1; abundance: NA
CDR3nt: TGCAGTGCCCTCCCCGGGACAGGGGACACAGATACGCAGTATTTT; CDR3aa: CSALPGTGDTDTQYF; d_gene: TRBD1; v_gene: TRBV20-1; j_gene: TRBJ2-3; abundance: many
CDR3nt: TGCAGTGCTAGGCGAAAGGGCTCGTACGAGCAGTACTTC; CDR3aa: CSARRKGSYEQYF; d_gene: NA; v_gene: TRBV20-1; j_gene: TRBJ2-7; abundance: many
CDR3nt: TGTGCCAGCAGCCTACAGGGTACCACTGAAGCTTTCTTT; CDR3aa: CASSLQGTTEAFF; d_gene: NA; v_gene: TRBV2; j_gene: TRBJ1-1; abundance: many